Listed below are T cell receptor beta chains from one sample, sequenced in a study of blood T cell repertoires in COVID-19. This table comes from immunoSEQ multiplex PCR, and its TCRdb copy is limited to in-frame clones, with some not included. The data contain some 130,000 clones, around 73% of them singletons. The sequencing input was peripheral blood. These receptors originate from a man in his 60s who had recovered from COVID-19. Both conserved end residues are part of each CDR3. D genes are given only for firm matches. Size tells how often a clone was seen (once, few, many) or the class of an expanded clone, and some rows leave it out.

- TRBJ2-1 - TRBV7-7 CASSLGGGLLNEQFF TGTGCTAGCAGCTTAGGGGGGGGACTCCTCAATGAGCAGTTCTTC
TRBD1 TRBJ1-1 - TRBV7-3 CASSFTTGLNTEAFF TGTGCCAGCAGCTTTACGACAGGGTTGAACACTGAAGCTTTCTTT
TRBD2 TRBJ2-3 few TRBV7-2 CASSPDSGGTDTQYF TGTGCCAGCAGCCCCGACAGCGGGGGAACAGATACGCAGTATTTT
- TRBJ2-3 - TRBV18 CASSPQELLDTQYF TGTGCCAGCTCACCTCAGGAACTCTTGGATACGCAGTATTTT
TRBD1 TRBJ1-4 - TRBV19 CASSLGQIATNEKLFF TGTGCCAGTAGTCTGGGACAGATTGCAACTAATGAAAAACTGTTTTTT
- TRBJ2-3 - TRBV23-1 CAAGRDPTDTQYF TGCGCCGCGGGGCGGGACCCCACAGATACGCAGTATTTT
TRBD2 TRBJ2-3 - TRBV12-3/TRBV12-4 CASSKLAGDTQYF TGTGCCAGCAGTAAACTAGCGGGAGATACGCAGTATTTT
TRBD1 TRBJ2-1 - TRBV6-6 CASGRTGVYNEQFF TGTGCCAGCGGGAGGACAGGGGTCTACAATGAGCAGTTCTTC
- TRBJ2-7 - TRBV12-2 CASRLGQTSYEQYF TGTGCAAGTCGCCTGGGACAGACCTCCTACGAGCAGTACTTC
TRBD1 TRBJ2-2 - TRBV19 CASSTQGARPGELFF TGTGCCAGTAGTACACAGGGGGCGAGACCCGGGGAGCTGTTTTTT
- TRBJ1-4 - TRBV6-6 CASSSLVREGKLFF TGTGCCAGCAGCTCACTGGTGAGGGAGGGAAAACTGTTTTTT
TRBD1 TRBJ1-1 - TRBV28 CATLWGDRVQAFF TGTGCCACCTTGTGGGGGGACAGGGTTCAAGCTTTCTTT
TRBD1 TRBJ1-1 once TRBV6-2/TRBV6-3 CASSYSSGRGQSGRNTEAFF TGTGCCAGCAGTTACTCCTCGGGCAGGGGGCAGAGTGGAAGGAACACTGAAGCTTTCTTT
- TRBJ2-2 once TRBV6-5 CASSIGAKGFGELFF TGTGCCAGCAGCATAGGGGCCAAGGGGTTCGGGGAGCTGTTTTTT
TRBD1 TRBJ1-2 - TRBV6-1 CASSEGWTGANYGYTF TGTGCCAGCAGTGAAGGGTGGACAGGAGCTAACTATGGCTACACCTTC
TRBD2 TRBJ2-1 - TRBV6-2/TRBV6-3 CASSRTLAGGPVDEQFF TGTGCCAGCAGTCGCACACTAGCGGGGGGGCCTGTAGATGAGCAGTTCTTC
TRBD1 TRBJ2-7 - TRBV5-1 CASSVGTGGYEQYF TGCGCCAGCAGCGTCGGGACAGGGGGCTACGAGCAGTACTTC
TRBD1 TRBJ2-3 - TRBV30 CAWSGRGTYTDTQYF TGTGCCTGGAGTGGCAGGGGGACATACACAGATACGCAGTATTTT
- TRBJ2-5 - TRBV5-1 CASSLRGTVQETQYF TGCGCCAGCAGCTTACGGGGGACAGTCCAAGAGACCCAGTACTTC
TRBD2 TRBJ2-7 few TRBV19 CASSKWGGPLYEQYF TGTGCCAGTAGTAAATGGGGAGGGCCTCTCTACGAGCAGTACTTC
- TRBJ1-1 few TRBV5-6 CASSLGPGNTEAFF TGTGCCAGCAGCTTGGGACCGGGGAACACTGAAGCTTTCTTT
TRBD1 TRBJ2-2 once TRBV9 CASSVGAGGNTGELFF TGTGCCAGCAGCGTAGGGGCAGGGGGGAACACCGGGGAGCTGTTTTTT
- TRBJ1-1 - TRBV18 CASSQAMNTEAFF TGTGCCAGCTCACAAGCTATGAACACTGAAGCTTTCTTT
TRBD1 TRBJ1-4 - TRBV11-2 CASSSSGQGYEKLFF TGTGCCAGCAGCTCCTCGGGACAGGGCTATGAAAAACTGTTTTTT
- TRBJ2-2 - TRBV19 CASSMAGASTGELFF TGTGCCAGTAGTATGGCAGGGGCGAGTACCGGGGAGCTGTTTTTT
TRBD2 TRBJ2-7 many TRBV6-5 CAVAGGLNEQYF TGTGCGGTAGCGGGGGGCCTGAACGAGCAGTACTTC
- TRBJ2-5 - TRBV11-2 CASSLERIETQYF TGTGCCAGCAGCTTAGAGAGAATCGAGACCCAGTACTTC
TRBD1 TRBJ2-5 - TRBV11-1 CASSPRTGLRETQYF TGTGCCAGCAGCCCCAGGACAGGGTTGCGAGAGACCCAGTACTTC
TRBD2 TRBJ2-1 - TRBV9 CASSVKPSGAGEQFF TGTGCCAGCAGCGTTAAACCTAGCGGGGCTGGTGAGCAGTTCTTC
- TRBJ1-2 - TRBV30 CAWSRPGTSGYTF TGTGCCTGGAGTAGACCCGGGACATCTGGCTACACCTTC
TRBD1 TRBJ2-7 - TRBV4-3 CASSQAPGTGEGEQYF TGCGCCAGCAGCCAGGCTCCCGGGACAGGGGAAGGCGAGCAGTACTTC
- TRBJ2-1 - TRBV19 CASSMWGDEQFF TGTGCCAGTAGTATGTGGGGGGATGAGCAGTTCTTC
- TRBJ2-5 - TRBV9 CASSPAGGVVETQYF TGTGCCAGCAGCCCCGCAGGCGGGGTTGTGGAGACCCAGTACTTC
TRBD2 TRBJ2-2 - TRBV7-3 CASSRGGDTGELFF TGTGCCAGCAGCAGGGGAGGGGACACCGGGGAGCTGTTTTTT
- TRBJ1-1 - TRBV6-5 CASSWEGNTEAFF TGTGCCAGCAGTTGGGAGGGGAACACTGAAGCTTTCTTT
- TRBJ1-1 - TRBV27 CASSSLTEAFF TGTGCCAGCAGTTCTCTCACTGAAGCTTTCTTT
- TRBJ1-2 - TRBV28 CASSLSGVYGYTF TGTGCCAGCAGTTTATCAGGGGTTTATGGCTACACCTTC
- TRBJ2-1 few TRBV6-5 CASRSINEQFF TGTGCCAGCAGGAGTATCAATGAGCAGTTCTTC
TRBD1 TRBJ2-7 few TRBV29-1 CSVEKRTGEYEQYF TGCAGCGTTGAAAAGCGGACAGGGGAATACGAGCAGTACTTC
- TRBJ2-7 once TRBV28 CASSHRDSYYEQYF TGTGCCAGCAGCCACCGGGACTCCTACTACGAGCAGTACTTC
TRBD2 TRBJ2-1 - TRBV5-6 CASSQGLAGSTDVFF TGTGCCAGCAGCCAGGGACTAGCGGGGTCCACGGATGTGTTCTTC
- TRBJ2-5 - TRBV30 CAWRPGQPGLKETQYF TGTGCCTGGAGGCCCGGACAGCCGGGACTAAAAGAGACCCAGTACTTC
TRBD2 TRBJ2-1 few TRBV4-2 CASSPRSGTFNEQFF TGTGCCAGCAGCCCCCGCAGCGGGACGTTTAATGAGCAGTTCTTC
- TRBJ2-2 - TRBV2 CASSREKNTGELFF TGTGCCAGCAGTCGAGAGAAGAACACCGGGGAGCTGTTTTTT
- TRBJ1-1 - TRBV12-3/TRBV12-4 CASSPPPNTEAFF TGTGCCAGCAGTCCCCCCCCTAACACTGAAGCTTTCTTT
- TRBJ1-5 few TRBV28 CASSIINQPQHF TGTGCCAGCAGTATCATCAATCAGCCCCAGCATTTT
TRBD1 TRBJ2-6 - TRBV5-5 CASSSSRQGPGANVLTF TGTGCCAGCAGCTCCTCTAGACAGGGGCCTGGGGCCAACGTCCTGACTTTC
- TRBJ1-4 - TRBV19 CASIGQAGPDNEKLFF TGTGCCAGTATTGGTCAGGCGGGACCTGATAATGAAAAACTGTTTTTT
- TRBJ2-3 - TRBV5-5 CASSQGQGGDTQYF TGTGCCAGCAGCCAAGGACAAGGTGGAGATACGCAGTATTTT